The T cell receptor beta chain under discussion was sequenced for a study of T cells in Graves' hyperthyroidism and ophthalmopathy. The V end was cut by 8 bases, the J end by 9 bases, with 14 bases between. The CDR3 is 12 residues long. Looked up from germline, CDR1 is MDHEN and CDR2 is SYDVKM. This clonotype was found many times. Regions amplified from RNA transcripts were the TCR beta CDR3 regions. An initial round of RT-PCR targeting the TCR CDR3 relied on the HTBI primer set. Each CDR3 protein gets one entry after TCRdb re-called the multiplex PCR reads with MiXCR. The sample has under 650,000 distinct CDR3 sequences, 15% to 20% seen once.

The chain links TRBV28 to TRBJ2-4; D might be TRBD1 (6 bases). The clonotype was recovered from a woman in her thirties with Graves' hyperthyroidism. What was sequenced was blood. The CDR3 reads CASLAGVGIQYF. CDR3 DNA: TGTGCCAGCCTCGCAGGGGTCGGCATTCAGTACTTC. The variable domain in full, completed from reference TRBV28 and TRBJ2-4, reads DVKVTQSSRYLVKRTGEKVFLECVQDMDHENMFWYRQDPGLGLRLIYFSYDVKMKEKGDIPEGYSVSREKKERFSLILESASTNQTSMYLCASLAGVGIQYFGAGTRLSVL.